One sample yielded the 20 T cell receptor beta chains listed below, sequenced in a study of shared clonotypes between healthy human individuals. Only in-frame clones appear in the TCRdb table, and some are missing; sequencing was by immunoSEQ multiplex PCR. This table has 450,000 to 500,000 clones, over 60% appearing once. Sequencing input: PBMCs. The receptors stem from a woman aged 40-49 years in good health. Some clones in this sample may be carry-over from other donors' samples.

Regarding this clone: The likely explanation is a read error, given a far larger clone one base away. This sequence joins TRBV6-6 and TRBJ2-5, with 8 bases identical to TRBD2. V dropped 7 bases and J dropped 6; count of bases not matched to a gene: 16. The germline gives CDR1 MNHNY, CDR2 SVGAGI (reference sequence). The CDR3 length is 16 residues. The CDR3 bases are TGTGCCAGCACGGAGACGGAGCGGGAGATCGTGAAGACCCAGTACTTC. Its translation is CASTETEREIVKTQYF.

Here the CDR3 DNA reads TGCGCCAGCATAGGACTAATGGGAAATACGCAGTATTTT. Encoded protein: CASIGLMGNTQYF. The chain combines TRBV10-2 with TRBJ2-3, with D maybe TRBD2 (6 bases). V was pared by 7 bases and J by 7 bases, with 15 bases between. This CDR3 region has 13 residues. Germline values: CDR1 WSHSY, CDR2 SAAADI.

CDR3 region: CASALDSIATNEKLFF. The CDR3 region has the DNA TGTGCCAGCGCCTTAGACAGCATAGCAACTAATGAAAAACTGTTTTTT. V is TRBV7-2 and J is TRBJ1-4; TRBD1 might be the D (5 bases). The V gene's germline CDR1 is SGHTA and CDR2 FQGNSA. CDR3 length equals 16 residues. V lost 8 bases and J 0 bases, leaving 16 bases between the germline ends.

This sequence joins TRBV5-8 and TRBJ2-7; D is perhaps TRBD1 (6 bases). The CDR3 runs to 13 residues. From germline, CDR1 is SGHTS and CDR2 YDEGEE. The germline V and J ends were trimmed by 4 bases and 3 bases, with 11 bases remaining between them. As DNA, the CDR3 is TGTGCCAGCAGCCCGGACAGATACTACGAGCAGTACTTC. Amino acids: CASSPDRYYEQYF.

V and J are TRBV6-6 and TRBJ2-3; D perhaps matches TRBD2 (6 bases). Germline V gives CDR1 MNHNY, CDR2 SVGAGI (reference sequence). Trimming stripped 4 bases from V and 4 bases from J, with 15 bases between. CDR3 length equals 15 residues. Written as DNA, the CDR3 is TGTGCCAGCAGTTTTAGCGGAGCCCCCCCAGATACGCAGTATTTT. This encodes CASSFSGAPPDTQYF.

The CDR3 DNA reads TGTGCCAGCCGACGACTAGCGGGAGGGTCGCCCAACTCCTACGAGCAGTACTTC. Its translation: CASRRLAGGSPNSYEQYF. This chain uses TRBV27 with TRBJ2-7; 14 nucleotides match TRBD2. This CDR3 is built from 18 residues. The germline CDR1 and CDR2 sequences are MNHEY and SMNVEV (reference sequence). The J segment lost 0 bases and the V segment lost 8 bases, leaving 12 bases of the junction unmatched.

The rearrangement links TRBV7-8 to TRBJ2-7, with D perhaps TRBD2 (5 bases). Germline-derived CDR1 and CDR2 are SGHVS and FQNEAQ. Trimming stripped 0 bases from V and 5 bases from J, with 26 bases between. The CDR3 runs 19 residues. The DNA of the CDR3 is TGTGCCAGCAGCTTAGCAGTAGTTGGCGGGTCTTCACCTCGGGACGAGCAGTACTTC. Translation gives CASSLAVVGGSSPRDEQYF.

V and J are TRBV2 and TRBJ2-6, with D possibly called TRBD1 or TRBD2 (5 bases each). V was cut by 8 bases and J by 4 bases, with 12 bases left in between. The CDR3 length is 14 residues. Germline assignment: CDR1 SNHLY and CDR2 FYNNEI. The CDR3 here is CASEEGSGANVLTF. DNA of the CDR3: TGTGCCAGCGAAGAGGGGAGCGGGGCCAACGTCCTGACTTTC.

The chain employs TRBV5-1 and TRBJ1-2; D may be TRBD1 (5 bases). Trimming removed 4 bases from V and 2 bases from J, with 18 bases in between. In germline, CDR1 is SGHRS, CDR2 YFSETQ. The CDR3 loop spans 16 amino acids. The CDR3 protein is CASSRSQGTHNYGYTF. CDR3 coding DNA: TGCGCCAGCAGCCGATCGCAGGGAACTCACAACTATGGCTACACCTTC.

The DNA for the CDR3 is TGTGCCAGCAGGCCCGGACAGGGTAATTCACCCCTCCACTTT. Amino acid sequence: CASRPGQGNSPLHF. This rearrangement joins TRBV6-6 to TRBJ1-6, with TRBD1 matching over 8 bases. V was pared by 6 bases and J by 6 bases, with 4 bases of the junction left unmatched. This CDR3 spans 14 amino acids. Germline values: CDR1 MNHNY, CDR2 SVGAGI (reference sequence).

This chain joins TRBV6-5 and TRBJ2-2, with 8 positions matching TRBD1. Germline V gene lookup returns CDR1 MNHEY and CDR2 SVGAGI. CDR3 length: 14 residues. Unmatched junction bases numbered 3, after V lost 7 bases and J lost 2 bases. The CDR3 loop reads CASKGQANTGELFF. The CDR3 DNA sequence: TGTGCCAGCAAGGGACAGGCTAACACCGGGGAGCTGTTTTTT.

This chain joins TRBV4-1 and TRBJ2-1, with 9 positions matching TRBD1. J gave up 2 bases and V 1 base, and 3 bases lay outside the gene matches. The CDR3 runs 16 residues. Germline V gives CDR1 MGHRA, CDR2 YSYEKL. The CDR3 here is CASSQGDRATYNEQFF. The DNA for the CDR3 is TGCGCCAGCAGCCAAGGGGACAGGGCCACCTACAATGAGCAGTTCTTC.

This clone has more than one count but fewer than ten. This sequence joins TRBV6-6 and TRBJ1-1, with D perhaps TRBD1 (5 bases). CDR3 length: 16 amino acids. Trimming stripped 4 bases from V and 0 bases from J, with 15 bases between. Germline CDR1 MNHNY, CDR2 SVGAGI (reference sequence). The DNA for the CDR3 is TGTGCCAGCAGTTCCACGGACATGGGGATGAACACTGAAGCTTTCTTT. It is translated as CASSSTDMGMNTEAFF.

This rearrangement joins TRBV4-1 to TRBJ1-4; 7 bases map to TRBD1. Germline V lookup: CDR1 MGHRA, CDR2 YSYEKL. CDR3 length: 15 amino acids. V lost 7 bases to trimming and J lost 5 bases; unmatched junction nucleotides: 10. In DNA, the CDR3 is TGCGCCAGCAACGACAGGGCCACTACAAATGAAAAACTGTTTTTT. Amino acid sequence: CASNDRATTNEKLFF.

The chain recombines TRBV30 with TRBJ1-1; D gene uncertain. V lost 0 bases to trimming and J lost 1 base, with 9 bases between them. CDR3 length: 14 residues. Per germline, CDR1 GTSNPN and CDR2 SVGIG (reference sequence). The CDR3 reads CAWSVHDTNTEAFF. CDR3 nucleotides: TGTGCCTGGAGTGTACACGATACGAACACTGAAGCTTTCTTT.

On this clone itself: Since a much larger clone is just one base distant, this may be a read error. The chain recombines TRBV7-9 with TRBJ1-1; D not resolved. This CDR3 spans 13 amino acids. The germline V gene has CDR1 SEHNR and CDR2 FQNEAQ (reference sequence). Between the trimmed V and J ends, which lost 3 bases and 1 base, there was a span of 6 bases. In nucleotides, the CDR3 is TGTGCCAGCAGCTTTGGAGGGAACACTGAAGCTTTCTTT. The encoded protein is CASSFGGNTEAFF.

The rearrangement joins TRBV7-2 to TRBJ1-2; the match to TRBD1 covers 8 bases. V shed 5 bases, J shed 6 bases, and the junction held 8 bases outside the gene matches. Germline CDR1 and CDR2: SGHTA and FQGNSA. The length of the CDR3 is 14 residues. The CDR3 DNA is TGTGCCAGCAGCATCCACAGGGGGAAGGATGGCTACACCTTC. Translated, it gives CASSIHRGKDGYTF.

This clone was detected a few times. The gene calls are TRBV28 and TRBJ1-2; D is unclear. Germline-derived CDR1 and CDR2 are MDHEN and SYDVKM. The CDR3 totals 12 residues. Trimming removed 8 bases at V and 4 bases at J, with 11 bases between. CDR3 loop: CASRSPGYGYTF. The CDR3 DNA is TGTGCCAGCCGTTCGCCCGGCTATGGCTACACCTTC.

CDR3 sequence (DNA): TGTGCCAGCAGCCCCCGACAGGCGCCGTACCAAGAGACCCAGTACTTC. Translated: CASSPRQAPYQETQYF. This rearrangement joins TRBV5-6 to TRBJ2-5; D possibly corresponds to TRBD1 (6 bases). The CDR3 runs 16 residues. The germline gives CDR1 SGHDT, CDR2 YYEEEE. Trimming took off 4 bases at V and 0 bases at J, with 16 bases between the two ends.

This rearrangement joins TRBV4-2 to TRBJ1-4; tentative D call: TRBD1 (6 bases). Germline values: CDR1 LGHNA, CDR2 YNFKEQ. The CDR3 extends over 17 amino acids. The germline V and J ends were trimmed by 0 bases and 7 bases, with 18 bases remaining between them. The CDR3 coding sequence is TGTGCCAGCAGCCAAGATGGATGGCGGGGGGCGGGTGAAAAACTGTTTTTT. Amino acid sequence: CASSQDGWRGAGEKLFF.